The TCR beta chain described here comes from a study of response to subunit inactivated influenza vaccine. CDR1 is SGHRS, CDR2 YFSETQ, per germline. This CDR3 region has 16 residues. V lost 0 bases and J 5 bases, leaving 16 bases between the germline ends. Findings of the study overall: It was suggested by the authors that few new T cells are recruited by each seasonal influenza vaccination.

Using its own MiXCR run on the RT-PCR reads, TCRdb lists one record per CDR3 protein. The sample records fewer than 750,000 distinct CDR3 sequences, about 15% being singletons. As regards this clonotype: As yet, its antigen is unknown.

The clonotype originates from a man over 45 who received an inactivated influenza vaccine. Sequenced here: PBMCs from blood, sampled less than 13 days after vaccination. The rearrangement uses TRBV5-1 and TRBJ2-3; D gene ambiguous. CDR3 bases: TGCGCCAGCAGCTTGGCCCGCTCCCCCGCGATAGATACGCAGTATTTT. Translated, it gives CASSLARSPAIDTQYF.